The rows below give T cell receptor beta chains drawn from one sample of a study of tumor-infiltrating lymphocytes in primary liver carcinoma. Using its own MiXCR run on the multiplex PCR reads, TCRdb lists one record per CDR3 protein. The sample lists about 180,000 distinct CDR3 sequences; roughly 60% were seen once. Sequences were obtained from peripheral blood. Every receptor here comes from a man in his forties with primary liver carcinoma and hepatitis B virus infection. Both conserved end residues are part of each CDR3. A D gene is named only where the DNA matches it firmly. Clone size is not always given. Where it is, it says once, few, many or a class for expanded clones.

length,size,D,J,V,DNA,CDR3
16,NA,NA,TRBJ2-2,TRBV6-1,TGTTCCAGCAGTGAAGGGGAGACATGGTCAACCGGGGAGCTGTTTTTT,CSSSEGETWSTGELFF
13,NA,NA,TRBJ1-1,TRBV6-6,TGTGCCAGCAGTCCGACCAACGAGGCGGAAGCTTTCTTT,CASSPTNEAEAFF
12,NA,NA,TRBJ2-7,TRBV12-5,TGTGCTAGTGGTTTGGACACCTACGAGCAGTACTTC,CASGLDTYEQYF
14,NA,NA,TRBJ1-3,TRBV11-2,TGTGCCAGCAGCCCTTCCTACATCGGAAACACCATATATTTT,CASSPSYIGNTIYF
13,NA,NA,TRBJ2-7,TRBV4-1,TGCGCCAGCAGCCCCCTGACTAGATACGAGCAGTACTTC,CASSPLTRYEQYF
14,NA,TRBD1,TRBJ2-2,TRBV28,TGTGCCAGCAGTTGGGGACAGGGACCCGGGGAGCTGTTTTTT,CASSWGQGPGELFF
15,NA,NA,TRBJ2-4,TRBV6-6,TGTGCCAGCACCGTCGTGGGGTTGTCCAAAAACATTCAGTACTTC,CASTVVGLSKNIQYF
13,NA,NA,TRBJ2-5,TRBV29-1,TGCGGCGCTCTAGCAGGGTGGGAAGAGACCCAGTACTTC,CGALAGWEETQYF
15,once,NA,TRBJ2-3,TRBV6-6,TGTGCCAGCAGTTACCTCGGGACACTCACAGATACGCAGTATTTT,CASSYLGTLTDTQYF
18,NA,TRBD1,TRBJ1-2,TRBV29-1,TGCAGCGTGGGAAGGTCTCTGAGGGGCGGACAGGGGAACTATGGCTACACCTTC,CSVGRSLRGGQGNYGYTF
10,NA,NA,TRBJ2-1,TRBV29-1,TGCAGCTCACTCACGTATGAGCAGTTCTTC,CSSLTYEQFF
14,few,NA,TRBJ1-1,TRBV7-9,TGTGCCAGCAGCTTAGGCGGGGAAGGTGCTGAAGCTTTCTTT,CASSLGGEGAEAFF
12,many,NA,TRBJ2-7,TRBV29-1,TGCAGCGTTGTATACAGGGCAGAAGAGCAGTACTTC,CSVVYRAEEQYF
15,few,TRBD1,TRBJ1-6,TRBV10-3,TGTGCCATCAGTGAAATGACAGGGAATGAGGCACCCCTCCACTTT,CAISEMTGNEAPLHF
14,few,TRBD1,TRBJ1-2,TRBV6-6,TGTGCCAGCTTACCAGGGGGCGCTAGCTATGGCTACACCTTC,CASLPGGASYGYTF
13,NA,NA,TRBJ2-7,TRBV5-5,TGTGCCTGCAGCATGGGGCTTCACTACGAGCAGTACTTC,CACSMGLHYEQYF
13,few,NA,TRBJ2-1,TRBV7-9,TGTGCCAGCAGCTTAGAGGCCAGGGATGAGCAGTTCTTC,CASSLEARDEQFF
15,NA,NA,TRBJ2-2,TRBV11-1,TGTGCCTGCAGCCTCAGCGAGGCGAACACCGGGGAGCTGTTTTTT,CACSLSEANTGELFF
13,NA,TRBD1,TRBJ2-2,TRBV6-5,TGTGCCAGCGGCAGGGGGCACACCGGGGAGCTGTTTTTT,CASGRGHTGELFF
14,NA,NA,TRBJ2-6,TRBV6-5,TGTGCCAGCAGTCGAGAAGGTGGGGCCAACGTCCTGACTTTC,CASSREGGANVLTF
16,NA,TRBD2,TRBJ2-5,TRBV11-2,TGTGCCGGCAGCTTAGTACTAGCGCCATACCAGGAGACCCAGTACTTC,CAGSLVLAPYQETQYF
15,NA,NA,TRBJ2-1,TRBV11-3,TGTGCCAGCAGCTCCCTGAGGGCAGAAACGTATGAGCAGCTCTTC,CASSSLRAETYEQLF
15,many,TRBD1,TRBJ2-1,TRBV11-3,TGTGCCAGCAGCGTCGGACAGGGGGCAGGCAATGAGCAGTTCTTC,CASSVGQGAGNEQFF
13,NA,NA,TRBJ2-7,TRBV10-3,TGTGCCATCAGTCTATCTAGCTCCTACGAGCAGTACTTC,CAISLSSSYEQYF
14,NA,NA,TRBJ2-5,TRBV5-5,TGTGCCAGCAGCTTGACGGAAGCGCAAGAGACCCACTACTTC,CASSLTEAQETHYF
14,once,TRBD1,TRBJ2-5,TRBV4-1,TGCACCAGCAGCCAAGGGACAGGGCCGGGGACCCAGTACTTC,CTSSQGTGPGTQYF
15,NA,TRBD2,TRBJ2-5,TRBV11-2,TGTGCTAGCAGCCTCCAAGCCTCAGGGCGGGAGACCCGGTACTTC,CASSLQASGRETRYF
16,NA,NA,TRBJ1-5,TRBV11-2,TGTGCCAGTAGCTCAGTTTTTAGCGGGCTATCAGATACGCAGCATTTT,CASSSVFSGLSDTQHF
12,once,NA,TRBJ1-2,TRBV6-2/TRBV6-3,TGTGCCAGCAGTTCGTCGGGTGGTGGCTACACCTTC,CASSSSGGGYTF
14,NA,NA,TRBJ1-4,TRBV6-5,TGTGCCAGCAGTTACTCCGGGTGGGGAGAAAAACTGTTTTTT,CASSYSGWGEKLFF
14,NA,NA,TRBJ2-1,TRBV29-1,TGCAGCGTTGGTATGCGGCCATACTACAATGAGCAGTTCTTC,CSVGMRPYYNEQFF
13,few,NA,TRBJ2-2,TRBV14,TGTGCCAGCAGCCAAAGCGAAACCGGGGAGCTGTTTTTT,CASSQSETGELFF
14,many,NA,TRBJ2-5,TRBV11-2,TGTGCCAGCAGCTTACAACAGACGTGGGAGACCCAGTACTTC,CASSLQQTWETQYF
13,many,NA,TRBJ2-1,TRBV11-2,TGTGCCAGCAGCCCGGACTGGAACAATGAGCAGTTCTTC,CASSPDWNNEQFF
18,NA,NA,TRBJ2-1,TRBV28,TGTGCCAGCAGTTTAGGAGCGTTTGGACAGAGCCTTCGGAAGAAGCAGTTCTTC,CASSLGAFGQSLRKKQFF
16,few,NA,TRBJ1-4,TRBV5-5,TGTGCCAGCAGCTTGGCCCCCTTTGAGGGGTCTGAAAAACTGTTTTTT,CASSLAPFEGSEKLFF
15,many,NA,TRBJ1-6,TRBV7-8,TGTGCCAGCAGCATCCAGGGGAGGGAGAATTCACCCCTCCACTTT,CASSIQGRENSPLHF
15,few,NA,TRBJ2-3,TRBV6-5,TGTGCCAGCAGTTACTCCCGGGACCTCACAGATACGCAGTATTTT,CASSYSRDLTDTQYF
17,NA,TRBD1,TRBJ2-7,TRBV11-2,TGTGCCAGCAGCCCTCGGACAGGGCTGTGTGCGAATCACGAGCAGTACTTC,CASSPRTGLCANHEQYF
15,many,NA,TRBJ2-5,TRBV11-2,TGTGCCAGCAGCTTAATGGAATGGCCCCAAGAGACCCAGTACTTC,CASSLMEWPQETQYF
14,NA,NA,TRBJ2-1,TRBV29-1,TGCAGCGTTGGCGGTAAGATCTCCTACAATGAGCAGTTCTTC,CSVGGKISYNEQFF
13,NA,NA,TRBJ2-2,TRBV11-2,TGTGCCAGCAACGGGTGGTCAGCTGGGGAGCTGTTTTTT,CASNGWSAGELFF